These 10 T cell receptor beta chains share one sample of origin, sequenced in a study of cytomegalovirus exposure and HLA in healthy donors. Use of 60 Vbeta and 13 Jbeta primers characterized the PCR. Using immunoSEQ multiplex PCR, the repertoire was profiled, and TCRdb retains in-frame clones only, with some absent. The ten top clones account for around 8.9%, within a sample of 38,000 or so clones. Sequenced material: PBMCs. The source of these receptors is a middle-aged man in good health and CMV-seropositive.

In DNA form, the CDR3 reads TGTGCCAGCAGCTTACCCCTAGGCCCCTACGAGCAGTACTTC. This translates into CASSLPLGPYEQYF. This sequence joins TRBV7-2 and TRBJ2-5; D is unclear. Matching the DNA end better, TRBJ2-7 makes the J call doubtful. The CDR3 is 14 residues long. Germline V lookup: CDR1 SGHTA, CDR2 FQGNSA.

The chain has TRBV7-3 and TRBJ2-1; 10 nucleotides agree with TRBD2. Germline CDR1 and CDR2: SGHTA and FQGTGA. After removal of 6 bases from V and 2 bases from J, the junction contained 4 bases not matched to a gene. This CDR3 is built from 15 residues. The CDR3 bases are TGTGCCAGCAGGCGCGGGACTAGCGCCTACAATGAGCAGTTCTTC. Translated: CASRRGTSAYNEQFF.

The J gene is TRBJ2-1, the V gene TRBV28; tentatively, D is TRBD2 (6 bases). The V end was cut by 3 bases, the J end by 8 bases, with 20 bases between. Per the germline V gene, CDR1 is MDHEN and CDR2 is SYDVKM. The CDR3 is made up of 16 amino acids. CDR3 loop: CASSFPVTRGLDEQFF. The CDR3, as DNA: TGTGCCAGCAGTTTCCCCGTTACTAGGGGACTCGATGAGCAGTTCTTC.

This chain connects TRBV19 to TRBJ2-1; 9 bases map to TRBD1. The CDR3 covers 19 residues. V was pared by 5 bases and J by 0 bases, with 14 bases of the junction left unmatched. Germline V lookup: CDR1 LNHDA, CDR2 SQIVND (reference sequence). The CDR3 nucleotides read TGTGCCAGTAGTGCACCACAGGGGGCGCGTGGTAGCTCCTACAATGAGCAGTTCTTC. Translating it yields CASSAPQGARGSSYNEQFF.

This CDR3 reads CASSLGQLTYEQYF. The CDR3 DNA reads TGCGCCAGCAGCTTGGGACAGCTCACCTACGAGCAGTACTTC. The V gene is TRBV5-1, the J gene TRBJ2-5; a weak D match, TRBD1 (5 bases). The end of the DNA is better explained by TRBJ2-7, so the J call may be wrong. There are 14 residues in the CDR3. Germline lookup yields CDR1 SGHRS and CDR2 YFSETQ.

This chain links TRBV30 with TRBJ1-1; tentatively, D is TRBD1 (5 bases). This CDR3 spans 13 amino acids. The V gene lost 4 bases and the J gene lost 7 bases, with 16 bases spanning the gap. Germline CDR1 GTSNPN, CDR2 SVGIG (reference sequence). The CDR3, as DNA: TGTGCCTGGACGTCAGGGCCGCAGCGTGAAGCTTTCTTT. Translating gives CAWTSGPQREAFF.

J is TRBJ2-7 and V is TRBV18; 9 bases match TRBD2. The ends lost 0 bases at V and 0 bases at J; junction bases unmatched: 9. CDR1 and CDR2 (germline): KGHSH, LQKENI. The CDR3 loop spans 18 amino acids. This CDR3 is CASSPPVGSGGSSYEQYF. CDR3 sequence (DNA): TGTGCCAGCTCACCACCCGTTGGCAGCGGGGGGAGCTCCTACGAGCAGTACTTC.

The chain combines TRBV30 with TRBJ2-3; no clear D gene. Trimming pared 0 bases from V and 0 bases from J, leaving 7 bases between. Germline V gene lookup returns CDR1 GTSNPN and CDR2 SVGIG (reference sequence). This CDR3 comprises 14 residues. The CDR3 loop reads CAWSVGGSTDTQYF. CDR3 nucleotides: TGTGCCTGGAGTGTAGGCGGAAGCACAGATACGCAGTATTTT.

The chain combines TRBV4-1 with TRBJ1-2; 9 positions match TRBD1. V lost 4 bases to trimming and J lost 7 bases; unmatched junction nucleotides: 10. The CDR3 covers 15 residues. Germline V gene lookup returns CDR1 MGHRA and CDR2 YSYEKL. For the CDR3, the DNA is TGCGCCAGCAGCCTGCCCCCGGGACAGGGACTTGGCTACACCTTC. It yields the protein CASSLPPGQGLGYTF.

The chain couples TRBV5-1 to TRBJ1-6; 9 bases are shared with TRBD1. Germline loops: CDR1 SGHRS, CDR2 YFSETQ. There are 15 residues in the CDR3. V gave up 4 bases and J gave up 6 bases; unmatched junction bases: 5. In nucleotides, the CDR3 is TGCGCCAGCAGCCTAGGGACAGGGCCTAATTCACCCCTCCACTTT. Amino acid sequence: CASSLGTGPNSPLHF.